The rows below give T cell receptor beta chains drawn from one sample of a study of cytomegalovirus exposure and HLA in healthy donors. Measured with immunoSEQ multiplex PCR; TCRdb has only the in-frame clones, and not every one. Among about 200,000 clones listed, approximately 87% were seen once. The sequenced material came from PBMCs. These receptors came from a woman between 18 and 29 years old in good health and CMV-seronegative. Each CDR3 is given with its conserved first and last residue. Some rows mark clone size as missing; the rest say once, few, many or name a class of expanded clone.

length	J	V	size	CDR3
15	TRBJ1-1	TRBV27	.	CASSLFGGLNTEAFF
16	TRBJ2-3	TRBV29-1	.	CSVGTPAGGGLNTQYF
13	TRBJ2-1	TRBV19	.	CASGGQIYNEQFF
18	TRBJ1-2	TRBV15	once	CATSREWGSSLTIYGYTF
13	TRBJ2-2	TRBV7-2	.	CASSSGQTGELFF
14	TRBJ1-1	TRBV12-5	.	CASGGDSMNTEAFF
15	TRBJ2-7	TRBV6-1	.	CASKDTGTGAYEQYF
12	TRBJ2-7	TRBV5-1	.	CASSARGYEQYF
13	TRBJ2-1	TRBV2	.	CASSGEGGVQQFF
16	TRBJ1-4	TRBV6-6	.	CASSLPRGETNEKLFF
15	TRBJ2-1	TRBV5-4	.	CASSLSGPIYNEQFF
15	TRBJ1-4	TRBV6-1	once	CASSLLRATNEKLFF
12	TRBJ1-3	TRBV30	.	CAWKKGGNTIYF
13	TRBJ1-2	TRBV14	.	CASSQAPQGSYTF
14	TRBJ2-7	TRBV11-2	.	CASSLGGGTYEQYF
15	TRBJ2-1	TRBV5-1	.	CASRSTGIIYNEQFF
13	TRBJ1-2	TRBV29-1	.	CSVEGSRDYGYTF